This T cell receptor beta chain appears in the sequencing data of a study of blood T cell repertoires in COVID-19 (dated by TCRdb to about 2020). Background on the whole study: Collaborator samples came from the United States, Italy and Spain and covered acute and convalescent phases of COVID-19. The prospective study material was composed of cDNA or gDNA derived from T cells, B-cell-depleted T cells, or PBMCs. Subjects who had been exposed to COVID-19, were actively infected with it, or had recovered from it provided the deeply sampled blood TCRbeta repertoires that made up the dataset. The repertoires were released in a freely available public database meant as a resource for research on the immune response to SARS-CoV-2. The samples were drawn from the first 160 participants of the ongoing ImmuneRACE study and from 950 to 1,500 subjects provided by 6 global collaborators. Nearly every sample came with metadata listing a de-identified subject ID, COVID-19 status, age in years and sex. Where available, HLA class I and class II types were taken from metadata supplied by the sample provider and were not determined by assay-based typing. Paper-wide results and their limitations: The quantity of clinical and demographic metadata differed by source and by participant and was supplied without curation.

CDR1 is given as SNHLY and CDR2 as FYNNEI, both from the germline V gene. Trimming costs V 7 bases and J 4 bases, and their ends lie 8 bases apart. The CDR3 holds 12 amino acids from the cysteine to the phenylalanine. Solely the CDR3 DNA is kept, with 36 bases framed from the first base. A second Seattle source provided samples from volunteer blood donors who had recovered from COVID-19. Collaborating institutions collected whole blood in K2EDTA tubes following their own protocols. For TCRbeta analysis, collaborators shipped samples in one of three forms: frozen whole blood, isolated PBMCs, or DNA extracted from either of those sample types. Of note for this clone: It lacks a known antigen. No base quality information exists; no much larger clone differs at one position.

TCRbeta CDR3 regions were amplified from genomic DNA using the immunoSEQ Assay, a bias-controlled multiplex PCR. The authors' pipeline ran thus. The number of nucleated cells in each sample was estimated from the amplification of reference gene primers within the assay. Sequence reads were collapsed and filtered to measure the absolute abundance of every unique TCRbeta CDR3 rearrangement. For each sample, productive Simpson clonality was calculated as the square root of Simpson's diversity index over productive rearrangements. TCRdb holds this immuneACCESS table with in-frame rearrangements only. Some clones are missing; in checked studies, unresolved V genes explain under half, and the rest has no known cause. Clone size and the V and J calls come from that table; the DNA yielded D and trimming. A total of hundreds of thousands of clones appear in this sample, 91% of them only once. Under 3.5% of the sample lies in the top ten.

Recombination connected TRBV2 to TRBJ2-1; perhaps TRBD1 is the D gene, with 6 bases matching. The sequenced sample was peripheral blood. The sequence was obtained from a woman in her late teens or twenties who had recovered from COVID-19. The CDR3 region: CASTQGYNEQFF. At the DNA level, the sequence is TGTGCCAGCACTCAGGGGTACAATGAGCAGTTCTTC.